This T cell receptor beta chain was recovered during a study of blood T cell repertoires in COVID-19. The overall study: Samples taken during acute and convalescent COVID-19 were collected in the United States, Italy and Spain.

There are 13 residues in the CDR3. Germline CDR1 reads SGDLS; CDR2 reads YYNGEE. The V gene lost 5 bases and the J gene lost 2 bases, with 10 bases spanning the gap. Repertoires were generated with immunoSEQ multiplex PCR, while TCRdb's copy carries only in-frame clones and drops some. The sample has 120,000 or so clones, around 86% seen once. As to this clone: Other DNA variants within this sample encode the same CDR3.

The sequencing sample was made of peripheral blood. This rearrangement joins TRBV9 to TRBJ1-1; TRBD1 might be the D (6 bases). The clonotype comes from a woman aged 80 or over with acute or convalescent COVID-19. The CDR3 loop is CASSVQGNTEAFF. In nucleotides, the CDR3 is TGTGCCAGCAGTGTACAGGGTAACACTGAAGCTTTCTTT.